The 32 T cell receptor beta chains listed next were all sequenced from one sample in a study of yellow fever vaccine responses in identical twins. TCRdb reprocessed the RT-PCR reads via MiXCR and lists one record per CDR3 protein. The table lists roughly 600 distinct CDR3 sequences, 60% to 80% of them singletons, with approximately 14% in the top ten. The sequenced sample was T cells from blood (PBMCs), unsorted or a sorted subset (not recorded which), obtained before or after yellow fever vaccination (not recorded which). All receptors come from a female donor who received the yellow fever vaccine.

The J gene is TRBJ2-4, the V gene TRBV4-3; 9 bases match TRBD2. The CDR3 covers 14 residues. Germline V gives CDR1 LGHNA, CDR2 YSLEER. V shed 0 bases, J shed 11 bases, and the junction held 5 bases outside the gene matches. The CDR3 nucleotides are TGCGCCAGCAGCCAAGACCACGAGCGGGAGGTTCAGTACTTC. Protein sequence: CASSQDHEREVQYF.

The V gene is TRBV9, the J gene TRBJ2-3; D may be TRBD2 (6 bases). Germline V gene data show CDR1 as SGDLS and CDR2 as YYNGEE. Trimming cost V 4 bases and J 2 bases, with 17 bases left between them. The CDR3 is made up of 16 amino acids. This chain's CDR3 is CASSPRGPSLTDTQYF. DNA of the CDR3: TGTGCCAGCAGCCCGCGGGGCCCCAGCCTCACAGATACGCAGTATTTT.

V usage is TRBV4-1 and J usage is TRBJ2-3, with 7 bases identical to TRBD1. The germline V gene has CDR1 MGHRA and CDR2 YSYEKL. This CDR3 contains 15 residues. J was trimmed by 3 bases and V by 2 bases; bases with no gene match: 5. The CDR3 loop is CASSQLDRVTDTQYF. In DNA, the CDR3 is TGCGCCAGCAGCCAACTCGACAGGGTAACAGATACGCAGTATTTT.

This chain connects TRBV12-3 or TRBV12-4 to TRBJ2-2; perhaps TRBD2 as D (7 bases). The CDR3 contains 15 residues. V lost 6 bases and J lost 3, with 14 bases in between. CDR3 bases: TGTGCCAGCAGACCCGGGGGGCGGGACACCGGGGAGCTGTTTTTT. It specifies CASRPGGRDTGELFF.

The V and J genes are TRBV4-1 and TRBJ1-6; weak D call: TRBD1 (5 bases). V was clipped by 3 bases and J by 9 bases, with 18 bases between them. This CDR3 has 16 amino acids. Per germline, CDR1 MGHRA and CDR2 YSYEKL. The CDR3 DNA is TGCGCCAGCAGCCACCGGGGGGAGGGAGCGAGTTCACCCCTCCACTTT. Its protein is CASSHRGEGASSPLHF.

This clonotype was observed a single time. The chain uses TRBV10-3 and TRBJ2-7; 7 bases are a match to TRBD1. CDR1 is ENHRY, CDR2 SYGVKD, per germline. Trimming took 0 bases from V and 4 from J; bases not matched to a gene: 6. The CDR3 sequence is 15 residues long. The CDR3 reads CAISESRGTDYEQYF. CDR3 DNA sequence: TGTGCCATCAGTGAGTCGAGGGGGACAGATTACGAGCAGTACTTC.

CDR3 in amino acids: CASSTGLTRTDTQYF. The DNA for the CDR3 is TGCGCCAGCAGCACGGGTCTCACCCGCACAGATACGCAGTATTTT. The chain is built from TRBV5-1 and TRBJ2-3; D unclear. V lost 4 bases to trimming and J lost 1 base, with 13 bases between them. CDR3 length equals 15 residues. CDR1 is SGHRS, CDR2 YFSETQ, per germline. Full variable domain (missing parts from reference TRBV5-1 and TRBJ2-3): KAGVTQTPRYLIKTRGQQVTLSCSPISGHRSVSWYQQTPGQGLQFLFEYFSETQRNKGNFPGRFSGRQFSNSRSEMNVSTLELGDSALYLCASSTGLTRTDTQYFGPGTRLTVL.

V gene TRBV7-2 combines with J gene TRBJ1-1; D unclear. Per germline, CDR1 SGHTA and CDR2 FQGNSA. Between the trimmed V and J ends, which lost 3 bases and 7 bases, there was a span of 9 bases. The CDR3 is 12 amino acids. CDR3 amino acids: CASSFGVGEAFF. CDR3 DNA: TGTGCCAGCAGCTTTGGAGTGGGTGAAGCTTTCTTT.

The chain links TRBV7-9 to TRBJ1-2; TRBD1 matches at 7 bases. There are 15 residues in the CDR3. Looked up from germline, CDR1 is SEHNR and CDR2 is FQNEAQ (reference sequence). Trimming removed 5 bases from V and 0 bases from J; junction bases left unmatched: 6. Here the CDR3 reads CASSPQTGSNYGYTF. In DNA form, the CDR3 reads TGTGCCAGCAGCCCCCAGACAGGGTCTAACTATGGCTACACCTTC.

This clonotype was counted between two and nine times. The CDR3 DNA is TGTGCCTGGAGTGAGGGGGAGTGGAGCTATGGCTACACCTTC. Translating it yields CAWSEGEWSYGYTF. The chain combines TRBV30 with TRBJ1-2; D might be TRBD1 (6 bases). The V and J ends lost 1 base and 4 bases respectively, with 13 bases between them. CDR1 is GTSNPN and CDR2 is SVGIG in the germline V gene (reference sequence). The CDR3 sequence is 14 residues long. Supplemented by reference TRBV30 and TRBJ1-2, the full variable domain reads SQTIHQWPATLVQPVGSPLSLECTVEGTSNPNLYWYRQAAGRGLQLLFYSVGIGQISSEVPQNLSASRPQDRQFILSSKKLLLSDSGFYLCAWSEGEWSYGYTFGSGTRLTVV.

The chain is built from TRBV5-1 and TRBJ2-1, with a tentative D call TRBD2 (6 bases). Trimming took off 4 bases at V and 4 bases at J, with 18 bases between the two ends. This CDR3 has 16 residues. CDR1 and CDR2 from the germline V gene are SGHRS and YFSETQ. The CDR3 here is CASSLRGSASYNEQFF. The CDR3 nucleotides are TGCGCCAGCAGCCTCCGGGGGTCAGCTTCTTACAATGAGCAGTTCTTC. The full variable domain, its missing parts supplied by reference TRBV5-1 and TRBJ2-1, is KAGVTQTPRYLIKTRGQQVTLSCSPISGHRSVSWYQQTPGQGLQFLFEYFSETQRNKGNFPGRFSGRQFSNSRSEMNVSTLELGDSALYLCASSLRGSASYNEQFFGPGTRLTVL.

This clonotype was observed a few times. The chain joins TRBV4-3 to TRBJ2-2; D gene unclear. The CDR3 covers 16 residues. Germline assignment: CDR1 LGHNA and CDR2 YSLEER. The ends were cut back, 0 bases at V and 0 bases at J, with 8 bases in the middle. CDR3 in amino acids: CASSQDAVTNTGELFF. The DNA for the CDR3 is TGCGCCAGCAGCCAAGATGCGGTGACGAACACCGGGGAGCTGTTTTTT.

The genes are TRBV12-3 or TRBV12-4 and TRBJ1-1; D remains ambiguous. Trimming stripped 6 bases from V and 5 bases from J, with 10 bases between. This CDR3 has 12 residues. This CDR3 reads CASSPGPTEAFF. CDR3 DNA: TGTGCCAGCAGCCCCGGACCTACTGAAGCTTTCTTT.

In its sample, this clonotype was seen a few times. The chain employs TRBV10-3 and TRBJ1-2, with D possibly being TRBD1 (6 bases). The ends were cut back, 7 bases at V and 3 bases at J, with 12 bases in the middle. The germline gives CDR1 ENHRY, CDR2 SYGVKD. CDR3 length equals 13 residues. The CDR3 spells CAITQGGHYGYTF. In nucleotides, the CDR3 is TGTGCCATCACCCAAGGGGGGCACTATGGCTACACCTTC.

The chain carries TRBV5-1 and TRBJ1-2; D is ambiguous. V was pared by 2 bases and J by 7 bases, with 12 bases between. Germline CDR1 reads SGHRS; CDR2 reads YFSETQ. CDR3 length: 13 amino acids. CDR3 loop: CASSFGDFSGYTF. The CDR3 region has the DNA TGCGCCAGCAGCTTTGGGGATTTCTCTGGCTACACCTTC. The variable domain in full, completed from reference TRBV5-1 and TRBJ1-2, reads KAGVTQTPRYLIKTRGQQVTLSCSPISGHRSVSWYQQTPGQGLQFLFEYFSETQRNKGNFPGRFSGRQFSNSRSEMNVSTLELGDSALYLCASSFGDFSGYTFGSGTRLTVV.

The V and J genes are TRBV4-1 and TRBJ1-1; D perhaps matches TRBD1 (5 bases). CDR1 is MGHRA, CDR2 YSYEKL, per germline. This CDR3 contains 16 residues. V was pared by 1 base and J by 6 bases, with 18 bases between. Here the CDR3 reads CASSQGQRPGVPEAFF. The CDR3 DNA reads as TGCGCCAGCAGCCAAGGACAGAGACCCGGAGTGCCTGAAGCTTTCTTT.

The rearrangement links TRBV2 to TRBJ1-3, with D uncertain. Germline CDR1 and CDR2: SNHLY and FYNNEI. This CDR3 comprises 16 residues. V was clipped by 1 base and J by 0 bases, with 10 bases between them. The CDR3 DNA is TGTGCCAGCAGTGAAGTAACGTGGAGCTCTGGAAACACCATATATTTT. The encoded protein is CASSEVTWSSGNTIYF.

The DNA for the CDR3 is TGTGCCAGCAGGACAGGGGGCCCCAACTATGGCTACACCTTC. This encodes CASRTGGPNYGYTF. The J gene is TRBJ1-2, the V gene TRBV13; 10 bases line up with TRBD1. Germline CDR1 and CDR2: PRHDT and FYEKMQ (reference sequence). The CDR3 length is 14 residues. Losses at the gene ends were 6 bases for V and 2 bases for J; bases not matched to a gene: 3.

The chain couples TRBV6-5 to TRBJ1-1; D is uncertain. V dropped 4 bases and J dropped 6 bases, with 15 bases sitting between them. This CDR3 has 14 residues. From germline, CDR1 is MNHEY and CDR2 SVGAGI. The CDR3 bases are TGTGCCAGCAGTTCACGGGTGGGGTACGCTGAAGCTTTCTTT. This sequence encodes CASSSRVGYAEAFF.

Concerning this clonotype: Relative to the germline gene, one junction end is altered; a read error may explain this. The rearrangement uses TRBV7-6 and TRBJ2-1; D call uncertain. Germline CDR1 and CDR2: SGHVS and FNYEAQ. The CDR3 consists of 15 residues. The CDR3 sequence is CASSPTTSSYNEQFF. In DNA form, the CDR3 reads TGTGCTAGCAGCCCCACAACATCGTCCTACAATGAGCAGTTCTTC.

The rearrangement joins TRBV23-1 to TRBJ1-1; 7 bases agree with TRBD1. TRBV23-1 has ORF status, its function being uncertain. J lost 5 bases, V lost 4 bases, and 7 bases had no gene match. The CDR3 is 14 amino acids. Here the CDR3 reads CASSRMTGRTEAFF. DNA of the CDR3: TGCGCCAGCAGTCGCATGACAGGGAGAACTGAAGCTTTCTTT.

CDR3 in DNA: TGCGCCAGCATAACCGGGAGAGATTGCGAGCAGTACTTC. Translation: CASITGRDCEQYF. The gene calls are TRBV10-1 and TRBJ2-7; tentative D call: TRBD2 (6 bases). This CDR3 comprises 13 residues. V gave up 7 bases and J gave up 6 bases, with 16 bases separating them. Germline V CDR1 and CDR2: WNHNN, SYGVQD (reference sequence).

The chain recombines TRBV4-2 with TRBJ2-5, with D tentatively TRBD1 or TRBD2 (5 bases each). Trimming took 0 bases from V and 1 from J, leaving 9 bases between them. Germline CDR1 LGHNA, CDR2 YNFKEQ. The CDR3 has 15 residues. The CDR3 nucleotides read TGTGCCAGCAGCCAAGACCGGGACGGCCAAGAGACCCAGTACTTC. Its protein is CASSQDRDGQETQYF.

The chain combines TRBV2 with TRBJ2-1, with 10 bases identical to TRBD1. In germline, CDR1 is SNHLY, CDR2 FYNNEI. The CDR3 loop spans 16 amino acids. Trimming removed 3 bases from V and 4 bases from J; junction bases left unmatched: 6. The DNA for the CDR3 is TGTGCCAGCAGTGAGTCGACAGGGGGCTCTTACAATGAGCAGTTCTTC. Protein sequence: CASSESTGGSYNEQFF.

This clonotype was detected only a few times. The CDR3 is CASSKEAPDSNQPQHF. The CDR3 DNA reads TGTGCCAGCAGCAAAGAGGCCCCCGATAGCAATCAGCCCCAGCATTTT. V is TRBV21-1 and J is TRBJ1-5; TRBD1 is the table's D call and was not checked against the DNA. TRBV21-1 constitutes a pseudogene. The CDR3 loop spans 16 amino acids.

The chain uses TRBV2 and TRBJ1-2, with a possible D match to TRBD1 (5 bases). Germline loops: CDR1 SNHLY, CDR2 FYNNEI. There are 14 residues in the CDR3. V was cut by 3 bases and J by 6 bases, with 14 bases left in between. The CDR3 here is CASSEKFSGDGYTF. CDR3 nucleotide sequence: TGTGCCAGCAGTGAGAAGTTTTCGGGGGATGGCTACACCTTC.

J is TRBJ1-5 and V is TRBV23-1; the D is unclear. TRBV23-1 qualifies as an ORF whose function is uncertain. Between the trimmed V and J ends, which lost 4 bases and 5 bases, there was a span of 9 bases. There are 13 residues in the CDR3. CDR3 residues: CASSLRLDQPQHF. The CDR3 nucleotides are TGCGCCAGCAGTCTTAGACTCGATCAGCCCCAGCATTTT.

The V call is TRBV10-1, the J call TRBJ2-1; TRBD2 matches 15 bases. With V trimmed by 0 bases and J by 2 bases, 2 bases remained unmatched. Germline-derived CDR1 and CDR2 are WNHNN and SYGVQD (reference sequence). This CDR3 is built from 18 residues. CDR3 nucleotides: TGCGCCAGCAGTGAGTCGGGACTAGCGGGGGGCGCCTACAATGAGCAGTTCTTC. Translation gives CASSESGLAGGAYNEQFF.

The J gene is TRBJ2-3, the V gene TRBV4-1, with 10 bases matching TRBD2. Germline CDR1 reads MGHRA; CDR2 reads YSYEKL. The CDR3 consists of 15 residues. V was pared by 2 bases and J by 10 bases, with 9 bases of the junction left unmatched. CDR3 loop: CASSQIKREGGAQYF. CDR3 nucleotide sequence: TGCGCCAGCAGCCAAATCAAGCGGGAGGGCGGCGCGCAGTATTTT.

The V call is TRBV7-6, the J call TRBJ1-2; no firm D call. Germline CDR1 reads SGHVS; CDR2 reads FNYEAQ. Trimming cost V 4 bases and J 5 bases, with 14 bases left between them. The CDR3 is 14 amino acids. CDR3 DNA sequence: TGTGCCAGCAGCTCCGGTACAGCTCCGTATGGCTACACCTTC. It specifies CASSSGTAPYGYTF.

The chain's CDR3 is CASSFRVETQYF. CDR3 sequence (DNA): TGTGCCAGCAGTTTCCGGGTTGAGACCCAGTACTTC. This chain connects TRBV12-3 or TRBV12-4 to TRBJ2-5, with D hard to call. V was shortened by 3 bases and J by 5 bases, with 7 bases between the two germline ends. The CDR3 contains 12 residues.

The chain joins TRBV5-4 to TRBJ2-3; TRBD2 agrees at 11 bases. Germline V lookup: CDR1 SGHNT, CDR2 YYREEE (reference sequence). The CDR3 is 15 residues long. J gave up 2 bases and V 4 bases, and 3 bases lay outside the gene matches. As DNA, the CDR3 is TGTGCCAGCAGCATGGGACTAGCGGTCACAGATACGCAGTATTTT. It translates to CASSMGLAVTDTQYF.